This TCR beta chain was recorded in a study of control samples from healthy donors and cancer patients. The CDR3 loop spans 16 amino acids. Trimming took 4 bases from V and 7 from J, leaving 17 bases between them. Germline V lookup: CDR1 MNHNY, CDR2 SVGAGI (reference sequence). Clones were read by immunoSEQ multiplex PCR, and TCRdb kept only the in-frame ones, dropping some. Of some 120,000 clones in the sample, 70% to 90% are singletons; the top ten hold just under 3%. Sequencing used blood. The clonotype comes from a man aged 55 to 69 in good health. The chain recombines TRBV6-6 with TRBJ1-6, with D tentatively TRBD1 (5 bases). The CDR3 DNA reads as TGTGCCAGCAGTTCCCAGGGACTGCGCGCAAATTCACCCCTCCACTTT. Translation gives CASSSQGLRANSPLHF.